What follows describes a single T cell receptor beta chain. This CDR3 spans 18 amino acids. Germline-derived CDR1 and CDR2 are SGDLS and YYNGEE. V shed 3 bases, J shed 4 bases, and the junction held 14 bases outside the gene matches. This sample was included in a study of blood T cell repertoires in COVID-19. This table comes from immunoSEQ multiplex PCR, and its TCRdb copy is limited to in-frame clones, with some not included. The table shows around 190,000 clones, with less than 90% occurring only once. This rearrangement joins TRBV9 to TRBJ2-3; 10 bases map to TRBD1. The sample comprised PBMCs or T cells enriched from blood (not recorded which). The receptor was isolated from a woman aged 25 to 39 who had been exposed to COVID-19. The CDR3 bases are TGTGCCAGCAGCGCCCCAGGGAGTGGGACAGGGGTTGCAGATACGCAGTATTTT. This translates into CASSAPGSGTGVADTQYF.